The rows below give T cell receptor beta chains drawn from one sample of a study of somatic mutations in cytotoxic T cells in rheumatoid arthritis. Generated by immunoSEQ multiplex PCR, the TCRdb table keeps only in-frame clones and is missing some. The repertoire holds 12,000 or so clones, with roughly 73% as singletons. What was sequenced was CD8+ T cells sorted from blood. Source of these receptors: a man aged 55 to 69 in good health. CDR3s include the opening cysteine and the closing phenylalanine or tryptophan. Each record gives: D gene, V gene, clone size, J gene, CDR3 protein, CDR3 DNA. The D gene is left open where the match is weak. The size of a clone is reported for some rows only, either as once, few or many, or as a class for expanded clones.

d_call: -; v_call: TRBV4-3; clone_size: -; j_call: TRBJ2-2; cdr3_aa: CASSQEERTGELFF; cdr3_nt: TGCGCCAGCAGCCAAGAGGAGCGAACCGGGGAGCTGTTTTTT
d_call: TRBD2; v_call: TRBV4-2; clone_size: -; j_call: TRBJ2-3; cdr3_aa: CASSPGLAGGPGQDTQYF; cdr3_nt: TGTGCCAGCAGCCCGGGACTAGCGGGAGGGCCAGGGCAAGATACGCAGTATTTT
d_call: TRBD1; v_call: TRBV7-2; clone_size: -; j_call: TRBJ2-7; cdr3_aa: CASRSDRGQYEQYF; cdr3_nt: TGTGCCAGCAGATCGGACAGGGGGCAGTACGAGCAGTACTTC
d_call: TRBD2; v_call: TRBV7-2; clone_size: -; j_call: TRBJ2-4; cdr3_aa: CASSLRPSGGEKNIQYF; cdr3_nt: TGTGCCAGCAGCTTACGGCCTAGCGGGGGGGAAAAAAACATTCAGTACTTC
d_call: -; v_call: TRBV28; clone_size: -; j_call: TRBJ2-1; cdr3_aa: CASSLTGNSYNEQFF; cdr3_nt: TGTGCCAGCAGTTTAACGGGAAACTCCTACAATGAGCAGTTCTTC
d_call: TRBD1; v_call: TRBV9; clone_size: -; j_call: TRBJ2-7; cdr3_aa: CASSLGQGFYEQYF; cdr3_nt: TGTGCCAGCAGCCTGGGACAGGGGTTCTACGAGCAGTACTTC
d_call: TRBD1; v_call: TRBV11-3; clone_size: -; j_call: TRBJ2-7; cdr3_aa: CASSPGQGDEQYF; cdr3_nt: TGTGCCAGCAGCCCGGGACAGGGAGACGAGCAGTACTTC
d_call: -; v_call: TRBV6-1; clone_size: few; j_call: TRBJ2-3; cdr3_aa: CASSEFEPRFRDTQYF; cdr3_nt: TGTGCCAGCAGTGAATTCGAGCCTAGATTTCGGGATACGCAGTATTTT
d_call: -; v_call: TRBV7-9; clone_size: -; j_call: TRBJ2-7; cdr3_aa: CASSLATGGAYF; cdr3_nt: TGTGCCAGCAGCTTAGCAACAGGGGGGGCGTACTTC
d_call: -; v_call: TRBV7-2; clone_size: few; j_call: TRBJ2-7; cdr3_aa: CASSPSGSFYEQYF; cdr3_nt: TGTGCCAGCAGTCCCTCCGGGTCCTTCTACGAGCAGTACTTC
d_call: -; v_call: TRBV15; clone_size: -; j_call: TRBJ2-1; cdr3_aa: CATSRNRDYNEQFF; cdr3_nt: TGTGCCACCAGCAGAAACAGGGATTACAATGAGCAGTTCTTC
d_call: -; v_call: TRBV7-9; clone_size: few; j_call: TRBJ2-7; cdr3_aa: CASSDHRGGSYEQYF; cdr3_nt: TGTGCCAGCAGCGACCATAGAGGGGGATCCTACGAGCAGTACTTC
d_call: -; v_call: TRBV9; clone_size: few; j_call: TRBJ2-1; cdr3_aa: CASSVEENEQFF; cdr3_nt: TGTGCCAGCAGCGTAGAGGAGAATGAGCAGTTCTTC
d_call: TRBD1; v_call: TRBV10-3; clone_size: -; j_call: TRBJ2-7; cdr3_aa: CAISESGTGTSYEQYF; cdr3_nt: TGTGCCATCAGTGAGTCCGGGACAGGGACCTCCTACGAGCAGTACTTC
d_call: -; v_call: TRBV5-8; clone_size: -; j_call: TRBJ2-7; cdr3_aa: CASSPGTWTTYEQYF; cdr3_nt: TGTGCCAGCAGCCCCGGGACATGGACCACCTACGAGCAGTACTTC
d_call: -; v_call: TRBV6-5; clone_size: -; j_call: TRBJ1-3; cdr3_aa: CATWDTTAGNTIYF; cdr3_nt: TGTGCCACCTGGGACACAACGGCTGGAAACACCATATATTTT
d_call: -; v_call: TRBV7-3; clone_size: once; j_call: TRBJ2-3; cdr3_aa: CASSLGVSGADTQYF; cdr3_nt: TGTGCCAGCAGCTTAGGGGTCTCGGGAGCAGATACGCAGTATTTT
d_call: -; v_call: TRBV10-3; clone_size: -; j_call: TRBJ2-7; cdr3_aa: CAINTGFVGEQYF; cdr3_nt: TGTGCCATTAACACAGGGTTCGTGGGGGAGCAGTACTTC
d_call: TRBD1; v_call: TRBV5-8; clone_size: -; j_call: TRBJ1-6; cdr3_aa: CASSFGTGGYSPLHF; cdr3_nt: TGTGCCAGCAGCTTCGGGACAGGGGGCTATTCACCCCTCCACTTT
d_call: -; v_call: TRBV6-4; clone_size: -; j_call: TRBJ2-3; cdr3_aa: CASSEGATPTDTQYF; cdr3_nt: TGTGCCAGCAGTGAAGGGGCGACTCCCACAGATACGCAGTATTTT
d_call: TRBD2; v_call: TRBV10-3; clone_size: few; j_call: TRBJ2-1; cdr3_aa: CAISEAAGGYNEQFF; cdr3_nt: TGTGCCATCAGTGAGGCAGCGGGAGGCTACAATGAGCAGTTCTTC
d_call: -; v_call: TRBV15; clone_size: -; j_call: TRBJ2-3; cdr3_aa: CATSPGRGTDTQYF; cdr3_nt: TGTGCCACCAGCCCGGGCAGGGGAACAGATACGCAGTATTTT
d_call: -; v_call: TRBV7-9; clone_size: -; j_call: TRBJ2-7; cdr3_aa: CASSPPGGYEQYF; cdr3_nt: TGTGCCAGCAGCCCGCCCGGGGGTTACGAGCAGTACTTC
d_call: -; v_call: TRBV28; clone_size: -; j_call: TRBJ2-3; cdr3_aa: CASSTYRGITDTQYF; cdr3_nt: TGTGCCAGCAGTACCTACCGGGGTATCACAGATACGCAGTATTTT
d_call: TRBD2; v_call: TRBV11-2; clone_size: few; j_call: TRBJ2-3; cdr3_aa: CASSSSGSRSDTQYF; cdr3_nt: TGTGCCAGCAGTTCTAGCGGGAGCCGGTCAGATACGCAGTATTTT
d_call: TRBD1; v_call: TRBV28; clone_size: -; j_call: TRBJ1-4; cdr3_aa: CASSQTRQGVDEKLFF; cdr3_nt: TGTGCCAGCAGTCAGACTCGACAGGGAGTAGATGAAAAACTGTTTTTT
d_call: -; v_call: TRBV28; clone_size: once; j_call: TRBJ2-5; cdr3_aa: CASSFGFQETQYF; cdr3_nt: TGTGCCAGCAGTTTCGGATTCCAAGAGACCCAGTACTTC
d_call: TRBD2; v_call: TRBV4-3; clone_size: -; j_call: TRBJ2-7; cdr3_aa: CASSQARGVGWNEQYF; cdr3_nt: TGCGCCAGCAGCCAGGCTCGGGGGGTAGGCTGGAACGAGCAGTACTTC
d_call: -; v_call: TRBV7-9; clone_size: -; j_call: TRBJ2-5; cdr3_aa: CASSSTIQETQYF; cdr3_nt: TGTGCCAGCAGCTCGACAATCCAAGAGACCCAGTACTTC
d_call: -; v_call: TRBV6-5; clone_size: -; j_call: TRBJ1-1; cdr3_aa: CASSYRATYEAFF; cdr3_nt: TGTGCCAGCAGTTACAGGGCCACTTACGAAGCTTTCTTT
d_call: -; v_call: TRBV18; clone_size: once; j_call: TRBJ1-1; cdr3_aa: CASSPVPGRNTEAFF; cdr3_nt: TGTGCCAGCTCACCGGTACCGGGACGGAACACTGAAGCTTTCTTT
d_call: -; v_call: TRBV7-9; clone_size: -; j_call: TRBJ2-2; cdr3_aa: CASSLVSTGELFF; cdr3_nt: TGTGCCAGCAGCTTAGTGAGCACCGGGGAGCTGTTTTTT
d_call: -; v_call: TRBV15; clone_size: -; j_call: TRBJ2-7; cdr3_aa: CATTRAFKPLHYEQYF; cdr3_nt: TGTGCCACCACCAGGGCGTTTAAGCCGCTACACTACGAGCAGTACTTC
d_call: TRBD2; v_call: TRBV5-1; clone_size: -; j_call: TRBJ2-1; cdr3_aa: CASSLVASGGENEQFF; cdr3_nt: TGCGCCAGCAGCTTGGTGGCTAGCGGTGGGGAGAATGAGCAGTTCTTC
d_call: -; v_call: TRBV2; clone_size: -; j_call: TRBJ1-2; cdr3_aa: CASSGAIDYGYTF; cdr3_nt: TGTGCCAGCAGTGGGGCAATAGATTATGGCTACACCTTC
d_call: TRBD2; v_call: TRBV18; clone_size: -; j_call: TRBJ2-2; cdr3_aa: CASSLSWTSGLNTGELFF; cdr3_nt: TGTGCCAGCTCACTCTCCTGGACTAGCGGGTTGAACACCGGGGAGCTGTTTTTT
d_call: TRBD1; v_call: TRBV5-1; clone_size: -; j_call: TRBJ2-3; cdr3_aa: CASSLWDREIDTQYF; cdr3_nt: TGCGCCAGCAGCTTATGGGACAGGGAGATAGATACGCAGTATTTT
d_call: -; v_call: TRBV23-1; clone_size: -; j_call: TRBJ2-7; cdr3_aa: CASSQWQEHIYEQYF; cdr3_nt: TGCGCCAGCAGTCAGTGGCAGGAACATATCTACGAGCAGTACTTC
d_call: -; v_call: TRBV6-5; clone_size: -; j_call: TRBJ2-1; cdr3_aa: CASSYGSGSYNEQFF; cdr3_nt: TGTGCCAGCAGTTACGGTAGTGGCTCCTACAATGAGCAGTTCTTC
d_call: -; v_call: TRBV28; clone_size: -; j_call: TRBJ1-3; cdr3_aa: CASSDTIGNTIYF; cdr3_nt: TGTGCCAGCAGTGACACAATTGGAAACACCATATATTTT
d_call: TRBD1; v_call: TRBV28; clone_size: -; j_call: TRBJ2-7; cdr3_aa: CASSLGTDYEQYF; cdr3_nt: TGTGCCAGCAGTTTGGGGACAGACTACGAGCAGTACTTC
d_call: -; v_call: TRBV30; clone_size: -; j_call: TRBJ2-7; cdr3_aa: CAWEDGITYEQYF; cdr3_nt: TGTGCCTGGGAGGACGGAATAACGTACGAGCAGTACTTC
d_call: -; v_call: TRBV28; clone_size: -; j_call: TRBJ1-1; cdr3_aa: CASSLDTEAFF; cdr3_nt: TGTGCCAGCAGTTTAGACACTGAAGCTTTCTTT
d_call: -; v_call: TRBV7-7; clone_size: -; j_call: TRBJ2-7; cdr3_aa: CASSLAVGAAEQYF; cdr3_nt: TGTGCCAGCAGCTTAGCGGTCGGGGCTGCCGAGCAGTACTTC
d_call: -; v_call: TRBV11-2; clone_size: -; j_call: TRBJ2-5; cdr3_aa: CASSLVGWETQYF; cdr3_nt: TGTGCCAGCAGCTTAGTGGGGTGGGAGACCCAGTACTTC
d_call: TRBD2; v_call: TRBV7-8; clone_size: -; j_call: TRBJ2-7; cdr3_aa: CASSPRLAGDYEQYF; cdr3_nt: TGTGCCAGCAGCCCCCGACTAGCGGGAGACTACGAGCAGTACTTC
d_call: TRBD1; v_call: TRBV27; clone_size: -; j_call: TRBJ2-7; cdr3_aa: CASSLVQGFYEQYF; cdr3_nt: TGTGCCAGCAGTTTAGTACAGGGGTTCTACGAGCAGTACTTC
d_call: TRBD1; v_call: TRBV28; clone_size: once; j_call: TRBJ2-7; cdr3_aa: CASSTRQGWYEQYF; cdr3_nt: TGTGCCAGCAGTACTCGACAGGGGTGGTACGAGCAGTACTTC
d_call: -; v_call: TRBV7-9; clone_size: few; j_call: TRBJ2-7; cdr3_aa: CASSLVRGSSYEQYF; cdr3_nt: TGTGCCAGCAGCTTAGTCCGAGGGAGCTCCTACGAGCAGTACTTC
d_call: -; v_call: TRBV19; clone_size: -; j_call: TRBJ1-1; cdr3_aa: CASSWQNTEAFF; cdr3_nt: TGTGCCAGTAGTTGGCAGAACACTGAAGCTTTCTTT
d_call: -; v_call: TRBV5-1; clone_size: -; j_call: TRBJ2-5; cdr3_aa: CASSWGLGEETQYF; cdr3_nt: TGCGCCAGCAGCTGGGGACTCGGCGAGGAGACCCAGTACTTC
d_call: -; v_call: TRBV7-9; clone_size: -; j_call: TRBJ2-7; cdr3_aa: CASTASAGLMGEQYF; cdr3_nt: TGTGCCAGCACCGCCTCCGCGGGCTTGATGGGCGAGCAGTACTTC
d_call: TRBD2; v_call: TRBV10-1; clone_size: few; j_call: TRBJ2-7; cdr3_aa: CASSELAGDEQYF; cdr3_nt: TGCGCCAGCAGTGAGCTAGCGGGAGACGAGCAGTACTTC
d_call: -; v_call: TRBV7-8; clone_size: -; j_call: TRBJ1-6; cdr3_aa: CASSVSLDGSSYNSPLHF; cdr3_nt: TGTGCCAGCAGCGTCAGCCTGGACGGGAGCTCCTATAATTCACCCCTCCACTTT
d_call: TRBD2; v_call: TRBV30; clone_size: few; j_call: TRBJ2-1; cdr3_aa: CAWTPGPSGTNEQFF; cdr3_nt: TGTGCCTGGACTCCCGGGCCTAGCGGGACTAATGAGCAGTTCTTC
d_call: -; v_call: TRBV1; clone_size: once; j_call: TRBJ2-3; cdr3_aa: CASSALGGAGTDTQYF; cdr3_nt: TGCGCCAGCAGTGCCTTAGGGGGGGCCGGCACAGATACGCAGTATTTT
d_call: -; v_call: TRBV10-2; clone_size: -; j_call: TRBJ2-1; cdr3_aa: CASSRTSQGEQFF; cdr3_nt: TGCGCCAGCAGTCGGACTAGTCAGGGGGAGCAGTTCTTC